This entry lists 24 T cell receptor beta chains sequenced from one sample in a study of blood T cell repertoires in COVID-19. Measured with immunoSEQ multiplex PCR; TCRdb has only the in-frame clones, and not every one. The table has 110,000 or so clones, about 84% seen once; the top ten hold about 1.4%. Sequenced sample: peripheral blood. These receptors all stem from a man aged 50 to 60 with acute or convalescent COVID-19.

The chain combines TRBV6-4 with TRBJ1-1, with unresolved D. CDR1 is MRHNA, CDR2 SNTAGT, per germline. The CDR3 extends over 13 amino acids. With 2 bases removed from V and 2 bases from J, the gap between germline ends came to 6 bases. CDR3 sequence reads: CASSDELNTEAFF. CDR3 DNA sequence: TGTGCCAGCAGTGACGAACTAAACACTGAAGCTTTCTTT.

The rearrangement links TRBV6-6 to TRBJ2-2, with TRBD2 matching 7 bases. V lost 4 bases, J lost 0 bases, and 2 bases stayed unmatched. The CDR3 totals 15 residues. In germline, CDR1 is MNHNY, CDR2 SVGAGI (reference sequence). CDR3 DNA sequence: TGTGCCAGCAGTTGGGGGGGATCGAACACCGGGGAGCTGTTTTTT. This translates into CASSWGGSNTGELFF.

This chain joins TRBV6-5 and TRBJ2-5; perhaps TRBD1 as D (6 bases). CDR1 and CDR2 (germline): MNHEY, SVGAGI. This CDR3 has 15 amino acids. V was cut by 5 bases and J by 1 base, with 14 bases left in between. CDR3 bases: TGTGCCAGCAGTAAAATCGGACAGCTCCAAGAGACCCAGTACTTC. Amino acid sequence: CASSKIGQLQETQYF.

This clone is a singleton in its sample. This chain uses TRBV19 with TRBJ1-5; 7 bases align to TRBD1. From germline, CDR1 is LNHDA and CDR2 SQIVND (reference sequence). V was pared by 3 bases and J by 3 bases, with 2 bases of the junction left unmatched. This CDR3 comprises 14 residues. CDR3 protein: CASSMDRYNQPQHF. In nucleotides, the CDR3 is TGTGCCAGTAGTATGGACAGGTACAATCAGCCCCAGCATTTT.

The chain is built from TRBV12-5 and TRBJ1-2; no definite D call. Trimming took 2 bases from V and 7 from J, leaving 11 bases between them. The V gene's germline CDR1 is LGHNT and CDR2 FRNRAP. The CDR3 is 13 residues long. The CDR3 sequence: CASGLTAGSGYTF. CDR3 nucleotides: TGTGCTAGTGGTTTGACGGCAGGCAGTGGCTACACCTTC.

This sequence joins TRBV5-1 and TRBJ2-7; TRBD2 agrees at 7 bases. Germline CDR1 reads SGHRS; CDR2 reads YFSETQ. The CDR3 contains 13 residues. J gave up 4 bases and V 7 bases, and 8 bases lay outside the gene matches. CDR3 in amino acids: CASSLAGVYEQYV. Written as DNA, the CDR3 is TGCGCCAGCTCACTCGCGGGGGTTTACGAGCAGTACGTC.

This chain connects TRBV30 to TRBJ2-7; a possible D gene is TRBD2 (5 bases). This CDR3 is 12 amino acids long. Germline V gives CDR1 GTSNPN, CDR2 SVGIG (reference sequence). Trimming shortened V by 4 bases and J by 4 bases, and 11 bases separated the two germline ends. The CDR3 here is CAWKSGTYEQYF. For the CDR3, the DNA is TGTGCCTGGAAGTCGGGAACATACGAGCAGTACTTC.

In nucleotides, the CDR3 is TGTGCCAGCAGTTCCGACAGGACTAACTATGGCTACACCTTC. Its protein product is CASSSDRTNYGYTF. The chain has TRBV5-4 and TRBJ1-2, with a possible D match to TRBD1 (6 bases). The germline gives CDR1 SGHNT, CDR2 YYREEE (reference sequence). V gave up 5 bases and J gave up 0 bases, with 11 bases separating them. The CDR3 is 14 amino acids.

Here the CDR3 reads CASSQGGLAGGTDTQYF. The CDR3 DNA reads TGTGCCAGCAGCCAAGGAGGACTAGCGGGGGGCACAGATACGCAGTATTTT. This chain links TRBV3-1 (or the pseudogene TRBV3-2) with TRBJ2-3; 13 bases are shared with TRBD2. The CDR3 runs 17 residues. The trim removed 1 base at V and 1 base at J, leaving 2 bases unmatched. Germline values: CDR1 LGHDT, CDR2 YNNKEL (reference sequence).

This rearrangement joins TRBV7-6 to TRBJ1-5; 9 bases map to TRBD1. The CDR3 is made up of 14 amino acids. CDR1 is SGHVS, CDR2 FNYEAQ, per germline. With 5 bases clipped from V and 5 bases from J, the junction kept 4 bases outside the gene matches. In DNA form, the CDR3 reads TGTGCCAGCAGCCTCCGACAGGGGGATCAGCCCCAGCATTTT. Amino acids: CASSLRQGDQPQHF.

The chain is built from TRBV6-4 and TRBJ1-1; possibly TRBD1 for D (6 bases). Per germline, CDR1 MRHNA and CDR2 SNTAGT. The CDR3 is made up of 16 amino acids. V lost 3 bases, J lost 0 bases, and 14 bases lay in between. CDR3 amino acids: CASSDEAGEMNTEAFF. The CDR3 coding sequence is TGTGCCAGCAGTGATGAGGCAGGGGAGATGAACACTGAAGCTTTCTTT.

The CDR3 DNA is TGTGCCAGCAGCTTAGACAGGGAATATACAACTAATGAAAAACTGTTTTTT. Translating it yields CASSLDREYTTNEKLFF. This chain uses TRBV7-3 with TRBJ1-4, with 7 nucleotides matching TRBD1. The V gene's germline CDR1 is SGHTA and CDR2 FQGTGA. V was pared by 2 bases and J by 0 bases, with 6 bases of the junction left unmatched. This CDR3 has 17 amino acids. Together with reference TRBV7-3 and TRBJ1-4, the CDR3 gives the full variable domain: GAGVSQTPSNKVTEKGKYVELRCDPISGHTALYWYRQSLGQGPEFLIYFQGTGAADDSGLPNDRFFAVRPEGSVSTLKIQRTERGDSAVYLCASSLDREYTTNEKLFFGSGTQLSVL.

The chain combines TRBV28 with TRBJ2-7; 10 bases are shared with TRBD1. Germline lookup yields CDR1 MDHEN and CDR2 SYDVKM. This CDR3 contains 15 residues. The trim removed 2 bases at V and 6 bases at J, leaving 7 bases unmatched. CDR3 loop: CASSLPMGTGVEQYF. The CDR3 DNA reads as TGTGCCAGCAGTTTACCCATGGGGACAGGGGTCGAGCAGTACTTC.

CDR3 loop: CASSLVFPHNYEQYV. As DNA, the CDR3 is TGTGCCAGCAGCTTAGTCTTCCCACATAACTACGAGCAGTACGTC. The chain recombines TRBV7-9 with TRBJ2-7, with no clear D. V lost 1 base and J 3 bases, leaving 13 bases between the germline ends. The CDR3 loop spans 15 amino acids. Germline V CDR1 and CDR2: SEHNR, FQNEAQ (reference sequence).

The chain joins TRBV5-1 to TRBJ2-7; 7 nucleotides match TRBD1. Germline V gene lookup returns CDR1 SGHRS and CDR2 YFSETQ. The CDR3 runs 19 residues. V lost 3 bases to trimming and J lost 1 base; unmatched junction nucleotides: 19. The CDR3 DNA follows: TGCGCCAGCAGCTCACAAGTCGGATCGGGTTGGGGACAGTCCTACGAGCAGTACTTC. It specifies CASSSQVGSGWGQSYEQYF.

The J gene is TRBJ2-5, the V gene TRBV6-6, with a tentative D call TRBD1 (6 bases). Trimming left V 2 bases short and J 5 bases short, with 12 bases between. Germline V lookup: CDR1 MNHNY, CDR2 SVGAGI (reference sequence). This CDR3 is built from 14 residues. CDR3 sequence reads: CASSYRGNMETQYF. The CDR3, as DNA: TGTGCCAGCAGTTACAGGGGGAACATGGAGACCCAGTACTTC.

J is TRBJ2-1 and V is TRBV3-1 (or the pseudogene TRBV3-2); 10 bases are shared with TRBD2. This CDR3 comprises 21 residues. Trimming cost V 0 bases and J 1 base; bases outside gene matches: 15. CDR1 and CDR2 from the germline V gene are LGHDT and YNNKEL (reference sequence). Here the CDR3 DNA reads TGTGCCAGCAGCCAAGATCAGGCTTTACTAGCGGGGTTAGTGTCCTACAATGAGCAGTTCTTC. Protein: CASSQDQALLAGLVSYNEQFF.

This clone was observed once. The J gene is TRBJ2-5, the V gene TRBV18; no clear D gene. CDR3 length: 12 amino acids. Trimming shortened V by 1 base and J by 4 bases, and 4 bases separated the two germline ends. CDR1 and CDR2 (germline): KGHSH, LQKENI. CDR3 loop: CASSPRGETQYF. In nucleotides, the CDR3 is TGTGCCAGCTCACCACGCGGAGAGACCCAGTACTTC.

The V call is TRBV9, the J call TRBJ2-1, with TRBD2 identical over 8 bases. The CDR3 runs 14 residues. Unmatched junction bases numbered 6, after V lost 4 bases and J lost 6 bases. From germline, CDR1 is SGDLS and CDR2 YYNGEE. The CDR3 is CASSLAGGANEQFF. As DNA, the CDR3 is TGTGCCAGCAGCCTCGCCGGGGGGGCCAATGAGCAGTTCTTC.

J is TRBJ2-7 and V is TRBV6-5, with 7 positions matching TRBD1. This CDR3 contains 13 residues. From germline, CDR1 is MNHEY and CDR2 SVGAGI. V dropped 6 bases and J dropped 6; count of bases not matched to a gene: 8. The CDR3 DNA sequence: TGTGCCAGCAGAAGCCCAGGGACAGCCGAGCAGTACTTC. It translates to CASRSPGTAEQYF.

The V call is TRBV28, the J call TRBJ2-7, with D maybe TRBD1 (6 bases). The germline V gene has CDR1 MDHEN and CDR2 SYDVKM. There are 17 residues in the CDR3. Trimming took off 6 bases at V and 4 bases at J, with 25 bases between the two ends. This CDR3 reads CASSPPTTQGGRYEQYF. The CDR3 DNA reads TGTGCCAGCAGCCCCCCCACCACACAGGGTGGAAGGTACGAGCAGTACTTC.

The chain couples TRBV4-1 to TRBJ2-7, with D possibly matching TRBD1 (6 bases). The CDR3 is 16 amino acids. Germline assignment: CDR1 MGHRA and CDR2 YSYEKL. The V end was cut by 0 bases, the J end by 3 bases, with 15 bases between. The CDR3 nucleotides are TGCGCCAGCAGCCAAGAACACGGACAGCGTGTCTACGAGCAGTACTTC. As protein: CASSQEHGQRVYEQYF.

This clone was seen a handful of times. The chain is built from TRBV9 and TRBJ2-2; 7 bases are shared with TRBD2. CDR1 and CDR2 from the germline V gene are SGDLS and YYNGEE. V gave up 6 bases and J gave up 4 bases; unmatched junction bases: 6. There are 14 residues in the CDR3. The CDR3 DNA reads as TGTGCCAGCACTAGAACGGGGGGCACCGGGGAGCTGTTTTTT. Translated: CASTRTGGTGELFF.

This clone was detected only once. CDR3 amino acids: CASSLTARRLAGSYEQYF. The CDR3 region has the DNA TGTGCCAGCAGTTTGACAGCCCGGAGACTAGCGGGGTCGTACGAGCAGTACTTC. The J gene is TRBJ2-7, the V gene TRBV28; 11 bases are a match to TRBD2. Germline CDR1 MDHEN, CDR2 SYDVKM. The ends lost 3 bases at V and 4 bases at J; junction bases unmatched: 14. This CDR3 is built from 18 residues. The complete variable domain, with remaining parts taken from reference TRBV28 and TRBJ2-7, reads DVKVTQSSRYLVKRTGEKVFLECVQDMDHENMFWYRQDPGLGLRLIYFSYDVKMKEKGDIPEGYSVSREKKERFSLILESASTNQTSMYLCASSLTARRLAGSYEQYFGPGTRLTVT.